These 17 T cell receptor beta chains share one sample of origin, sequenced in a study of memory CD4+ T cells and cytomegalovirus serostatus (dated by TCRdb to about 2019). Single viable CD3+CD4+CD8-CD45RO+ cells were sorted as memory CD4+ T cells on a FACSAria II. Library method: the immunoSEQ multiplex PCR assay. The table comes from immuneACCESS by way of TCRdb, which keeps in-frame sequences with V and J called. Part of the clones is missing from these tables; in studies checked, under half for an unresolved V gene and the rest for unknown reasons. The sample profile shows 45,000 to 60,000 clones; 65% to 80% of them were found once. Roughly 1.4% of the sample lies in the top ten. Sequencing was carried out using memory CD4+ T cells from blood. These receptors came from an adult in good health and CMV-seropositive.

The J gene is TRBJ2-2, the V gene TRBV28; TRBD2 matches at 7 bases. Germline V CDR1 and CDR2: MDHEN, SYDVKM. J lost 5 bases, V lost 5 bases, and 14 bases had no gene match. This CDR3 comprises 17 residues. CDR3 sequence (DNA): TGTGCCAGCAGTCCGATTGGTGGGAGGGCCCGAACCGGGGAGCTGTTTTTT. Translated, it gives CASSPIGGRARTGELFF.

This chain links TRBV27 with TRBJ2-5; 9 nucleotides line up with TRBD1. The CDR3 is 13 amino acids. The V gene's germline CDR1 is MNHEY and CDR2 SMNVEV (reference sequence). The trim removed 6 bases at V and 7 bases at J, leaving 6 bases unmatched. The chain's CDR3 is CASRRDRDGTQYF. CDR3 DNA: TGTGCCAGCAGAAGGGACAGGGACGGGACCCAGTACTTC.

V is TRBV5-1 and J is TRBJ2-2; TRBD2 is a possible D gene (6 bases). Trimming pared 0 bases from V and 1 base from J, leaving 10 bases between. Looked up from germline, CDR1 is SGHRS and CDR2 is YFSETQ. The CDR3 totals 16 residues. CDR3 protein: CASSLALAKNTGELFF. DNA of the CDR3: TGCGCCAGCAGCTTGGCTCTAGCGAAGAACACCGGGGAGCTGTTTTTT.

This rearrangement joins TRBV29-1 to TRBJ2-1, with D possibly being TRBD2 (5 bases). V lost 6 bases to trimming and J lost 3 bases, with 9 bases between them. CDR1 and CDR2 (germline): SQVTM, ANQGSEA. The CDR3 covers 12 residues. CDR3 region: CSVTRDYNEQFF. CDR3 DNA sequence: TGCAGCGTGACTCGGGACTACAATGAGCAGTTCTTC.

The chain combines TRBV13 with TRBJ1-6; D unresolved. Trimming took off 9 bases at V and 8 bases at J, with 14 bases between the two ends. The CDR3 spans 13 residues. The germline V gene has CDR1 PRHDT and CDR2 FYEKMQ (reference sequence). The CDR3 here is CASGVGGDSPLHF. The CDR3 DNA is TGTGCCAGTGGTGTAGGAGGCGATTCACCCCTCCACTTT.

CDR3 bases: TGTGCCAGCAGCACCGGACAGGTGTTCGGCGGGGAGCTGTTTTTT. This translates into CASSTGQVFGGELFF. This chain links TRBV27 with TRBJ2-2; 7 nucleotides line up with TRBD1. The CDR3 loop spans 15 amino acids. V trimming: 6 bases; J trimming: 7 bases; junction bases outside the gene matches: 11. Germline CDR1 and CDR2: MNHEY and SMNVEV (reference sequence).

The genes are TRBV29-1 and TRBJ1-1, with D possibly TRBD1 on 6 matching bases. CDR3 length equals 14 residues. V dropped 5 bases and J dropped 3 bases, with 16 bases sitting between them. In germline, CDR1 is SQVTM, CDR2 ANQGSEA. CDR3 protein: CSVRDGGSDTEAFF. CDR3 in DNA: TGCAGCGTTCGGGACGGGGGCTCGGACACTGAAGCTTTCTTT.

This clone has a handful of counts. The J gene is TRBJ2-4, the V gene TRBV19; 8 bases match TRBD1. J gave up 8 bases and V 3 bases, and 3 bases lay outside the gene matches. The length of the CDR3 is 13 residues. Germline assignment: CDR1 LNHDA and CDR2 SQIVND (reference sequence). Here the CDR3 reads CASSIQGADIQYF. The CDR3 coding sequence is TGTGCCAGTAGTATCCAGGGGGCGGACATTCAGTACTTC.

The chain recombines TRBV19 with TRBJ2-5; D is uncertain. The CDR3 is made up of 15 amino acids. Trimming removed 5 bases at V and 4 bases at J, with 17 bases between. Germline lookup yields CDR1 LNHDA and CDR2 SQIVND (reference sequence). The CDR3 nucleotides read TGTGCCAGTAGTTCCCTCCCTACGAATCCAGAGACCCAGTACTTC. Translated, it gives CASSSLPTNPETQYF.

This sequence joins TRBV2 and TRBJ1-5; D remains unclear. CDR3 length: 13 residues. Germline CDR1 is SNHLY and CDR2 is FYNNEI. The V end lost 4 bases, the J end lost 5 bases, and 9 bases lay between the germline ends. CDR3 amino acids: CASSAVGYQPQHF. Here the CDR3 DNA reads TGTGCCAGCAGTGCGGTAGGGTATCAGCCCCAGCATTTT.

The sample holds one count of this clone. CDR3 protein: CASTDNMNTEAFF. Written as DNA, the CDR3 is TGTGCCAGCACGGACAACATGAACACTGAAGCTTTCTTT. This sequence joins TRBV28 and TRBJ1-1, with a weak D call TRBD1 (5 bases). The V end was cut by 7 bases, the J end by 0 bases, with 9 bases between. This CDR3 region has 13 residues. The germline V gene has CDR1 MDHEN and CDR2 SYDVKM.

The chain uses TRBV7-9 and TRBJ2-7, with D uncertain. The germline V gene has CDR1 SEHNR and CDR2 FQNEAQ (reference sequence). The V gene lost 5 bases and the J gene lost 4 bases, with 6 bases spanning the gap. CDR3 length equals 11 residues. CDR3 protein: CASSQRYEQYF. The CDR3 DNA is TGTGCCAGCAGCCAACGTTACGAGCAGTACTTC.

The chain is built from TRBV28 and TRBJ1-2; TRBD1 agrees at 7 bases. CDR3 length equals 17 residues. V lost 6 bases, J lost 5 bases, and 18 bases stayed unmatched. Looked up from germline, CDR1 is MDHEN and CDR2 is SYDVKM. The CDR3 DNA follows: TGTGCCAGCAGCAAACTTAAAATCTCCAGGGGGGAATATGGCTACACCTTC. Amino acid sequence: CASSKLKISRGEYGYTF.

This clone was observed a single time. The chain's CDR3 is CASSQVAGRETQYF. CDR3 sequence (DNA): TGTGCCAGCAGCCAAGTTGCAGGGAGGGAGACCCAGTACTTC. This chain joins TRBV4-2 and TRBJ2-5; tentative D call: TRBD2 (6 bases). V was clipped by 1 base and J by 5 bases, with 11 bases between them. The CDR3 is made up of 14 amino acids. Germline CDR1 reads LGHNA; CDR2 reads YNFKEQ.

CDR3 loop: CASSEVAGGGYTF. For the CDR3, the DNA is TGTGCCAGCAGTGAAGTGGCAGGGGGCGGCTACACCTTC. The rearrangement uses TRBV2 and TRBJ1-2; 8 nucleotides match TRBD1. The CDR3 loop spans 13 amino acids. Germline V gene lookup returns CDR1 SNHLY and CDR2 FYNNEI. Trimming cost V 1 base and J 8 bases; bases outside gene matches: 3.

The chain employs TRBV30 and TRBJ1-6; the D is unclear. The germline V gene has CDR1 GTSNPN and CDR2 SVGIG (reference sequence). Between the trimmed V and J ends, which lost 2 bases and 7 bases, there was a span of 21 bases. The CDR3 spans 17 residues. The CDR3 loop is CAWSTELVPGNNSPLHF. In DNA, the CDR3 is TGTGCCTGGAGTACCGAGTTAGTACCGGGCAACAATTCACCCCTCCACTTT.

The chain uses TRBV2 and TRBJ2-4; TRBD2 matches 7 bases. From germline, CDR1 is SNHLY and CDR2 FYNNEI. The CDR3 is 14 amino acids. V lost 4 bases to trimming and J lost 6 bases; unmatched junction nucleotides: 6. The CDR3 DNA sequence: TGTGCCAGCAGTGCCGAGGCTAGCGGAAACATTCAGTACTTC. Protein: CASSAEASGNIQYF.